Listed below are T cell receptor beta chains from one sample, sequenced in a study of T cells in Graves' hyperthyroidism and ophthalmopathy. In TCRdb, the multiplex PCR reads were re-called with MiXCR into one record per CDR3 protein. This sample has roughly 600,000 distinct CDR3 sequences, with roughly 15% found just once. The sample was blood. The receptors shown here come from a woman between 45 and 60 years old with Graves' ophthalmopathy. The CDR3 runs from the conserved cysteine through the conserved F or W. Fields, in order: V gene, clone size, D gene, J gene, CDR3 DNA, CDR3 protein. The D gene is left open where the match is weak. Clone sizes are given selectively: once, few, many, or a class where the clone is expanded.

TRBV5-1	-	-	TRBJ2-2	TGCGCCAGCAGCTTGGACCCACTGGGAACCGGGGAGCTGTTTTTT	CASSLDPLGTGELFF
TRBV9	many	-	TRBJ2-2	TGTGCCAGCAGCGTAGTCACCGGGGAGCTGTTTTTT	CASSVVTGELFF
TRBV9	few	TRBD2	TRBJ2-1	TGTGCCAGCAGCGTAGGGACTAGCGGGAGAGTATACAATGAGCAGTTCTTC	CASSVGTSGRVYNEQFF
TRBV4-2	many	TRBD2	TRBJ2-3	TGTGCCAGCAGCCAACTAGCGGGAGGCGGCACAGATACGCAGTATTTT	CASSQLAGGGTDTQYF
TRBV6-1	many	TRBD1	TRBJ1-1	TGTGCCAGCAGACCGCCGACAGGGGGCTATACTGAAGCTTTCTTT	CASRPPTGGYTEAFF
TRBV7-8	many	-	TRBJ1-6	TGTGCCAGCAGCTTAGCCGTGGTTTCGCGCTCCTATAATTCACCCCTCCACTTT	CASSLAVVSRSYNSPLHF
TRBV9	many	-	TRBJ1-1	TGTGCCAGCAGCGGAGGAGCTCGGGGGAACACTGAAGCTTTCTTT	CASSGGARGNTEAFF
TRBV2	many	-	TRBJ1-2	TGTGCCAGCAGTGAAACCCGGCACTATGGCTACACCTTC	CASSETRHYGYTF
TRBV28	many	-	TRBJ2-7	TGTGCCAGCAGTAAACTAGCCGTGCCCACCTACGAGCAGTACTTC	CASSKLAVPTYEQYF
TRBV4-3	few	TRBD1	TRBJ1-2	TGCGCCAGCAGCCAACTGACAGGGATTGGCTACACCTTC	CASSQLTGIGYTF
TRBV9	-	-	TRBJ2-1	TGTGCCAGCAGCGTAGACCCACGGTTTAGGGGGGATAATGAGCAGTTCTTC	CASSVDPRFRGDNEQFF
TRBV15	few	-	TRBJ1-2	TGTGCCACCAGCACGGACTCGGGTTTAGGCTACACCTTC	CATSTDSGLGYTF
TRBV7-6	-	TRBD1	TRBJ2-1	TGTGCCAGCAGCTTACCAGGGGGCTTCAGCACTGAGCAGTTCTTC	CASSLPGGFSTEQFF